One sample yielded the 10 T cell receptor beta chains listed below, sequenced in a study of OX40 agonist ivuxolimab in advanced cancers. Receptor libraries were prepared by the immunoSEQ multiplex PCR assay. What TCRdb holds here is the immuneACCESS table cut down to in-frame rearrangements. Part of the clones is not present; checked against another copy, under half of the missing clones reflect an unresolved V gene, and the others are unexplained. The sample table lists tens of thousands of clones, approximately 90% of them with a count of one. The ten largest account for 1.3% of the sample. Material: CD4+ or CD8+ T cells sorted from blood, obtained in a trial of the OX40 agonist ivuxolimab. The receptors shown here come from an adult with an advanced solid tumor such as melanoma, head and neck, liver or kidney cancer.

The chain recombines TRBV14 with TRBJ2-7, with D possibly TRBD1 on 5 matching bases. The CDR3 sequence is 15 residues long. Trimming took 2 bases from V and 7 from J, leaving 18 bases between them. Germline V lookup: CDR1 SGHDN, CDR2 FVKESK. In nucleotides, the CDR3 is TGTGCCAGCAGCCAATTAGGGGCTGGGGCGAGTGAGCAGTACTTC. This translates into CASSQLGAGASEQYF.

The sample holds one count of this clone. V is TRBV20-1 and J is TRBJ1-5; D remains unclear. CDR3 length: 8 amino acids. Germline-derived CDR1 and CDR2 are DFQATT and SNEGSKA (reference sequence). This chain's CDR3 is CSRQPQHF. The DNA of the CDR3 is TGCAGCCGCCAGCCCCAGCATTTT.

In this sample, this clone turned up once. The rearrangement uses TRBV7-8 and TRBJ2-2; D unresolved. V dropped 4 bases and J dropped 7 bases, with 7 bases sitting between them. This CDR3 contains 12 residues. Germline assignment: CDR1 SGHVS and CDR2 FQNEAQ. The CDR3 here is CASSYYGGELFF. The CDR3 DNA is TGTGCCAGCAGCTACTATGGCGGGGAGCTGTTTTTT.

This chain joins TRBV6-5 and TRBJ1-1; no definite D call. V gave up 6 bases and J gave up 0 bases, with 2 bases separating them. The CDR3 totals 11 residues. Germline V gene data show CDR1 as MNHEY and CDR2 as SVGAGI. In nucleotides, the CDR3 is TGTGCCAGCAGGGTGAACACTGAAGCTTTCTTT. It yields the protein CASRVNTEAFF.

The CDR3 DNA reads as TGTGCCAGCAGTTCAGGAGACTGGGGCTATGGCTACACCTTC. This gives the protein CASSSGDWGYGYTF. The chain is built from TRBV6-5 and TRBJ1-2; no definite D call. V was shortened by 4 bases and J by 4 bases, with 13 bases between the two germline ends. The CDR3 is made up of 14 amino acids. Germline assignment: CDR1 MNHEY and CDR2 SVGAGI.

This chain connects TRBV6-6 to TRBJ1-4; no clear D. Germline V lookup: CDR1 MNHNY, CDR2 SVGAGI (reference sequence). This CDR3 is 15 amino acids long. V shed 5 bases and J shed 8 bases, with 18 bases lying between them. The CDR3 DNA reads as TGTGCCAGCAGTCCTCCGACAAGCCAGTCGGAAAAACTGTTTTTT. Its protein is CASSPPTSQSEKLFF.

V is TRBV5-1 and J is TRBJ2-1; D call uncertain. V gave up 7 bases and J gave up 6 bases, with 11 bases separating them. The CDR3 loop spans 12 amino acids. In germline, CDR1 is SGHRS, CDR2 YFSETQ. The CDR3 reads CASWVVGNEQFF. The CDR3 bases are TGCGCCAGCTGGGTGGTCGGCAATGAGCAGTTCTTC.

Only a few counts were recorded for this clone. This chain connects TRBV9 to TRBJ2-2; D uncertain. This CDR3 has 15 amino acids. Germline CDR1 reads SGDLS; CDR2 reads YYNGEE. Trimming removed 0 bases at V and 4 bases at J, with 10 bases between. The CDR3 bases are TGTGCCAGCAGCGTAGGGGGAAATCCCACCGGGGAGCTGTTTTTT. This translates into CASSVGGNPTGELFF.

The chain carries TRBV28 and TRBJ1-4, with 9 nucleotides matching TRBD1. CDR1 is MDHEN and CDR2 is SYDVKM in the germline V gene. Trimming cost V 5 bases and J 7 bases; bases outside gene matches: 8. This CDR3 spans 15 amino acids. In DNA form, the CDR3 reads TGTGCCAGCAGTCCGTTTAAGACAGGGGGTGAAAAACTGTTTTTT. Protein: CASSPFKTGGEKLFF.

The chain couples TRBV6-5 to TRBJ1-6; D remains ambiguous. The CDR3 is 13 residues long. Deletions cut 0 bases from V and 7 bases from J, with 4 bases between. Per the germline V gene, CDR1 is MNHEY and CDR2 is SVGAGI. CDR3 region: CASSYSRNSPLHF. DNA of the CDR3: TGTGCCAGCAGTTACTCGAGGAATTCACCCCTCCACTTT.